The source of this TCR beta chain is a study of T cell changes during pregnancy in multiple sclerosis. Sequencing was performed with immunoSEQ multiplex PCR; in TCRdb, only in-frame clones are kept and a portion is missing. The profile shows approximately 70,000 clones, just over 90% of them singletons. This CDR3 region has 17 residues. V lost 4 bases, J lost 3 bases, and 13 bases stayed unmatched. CDR1 SGHAT and CDR2 FQNNGV come from the germline V gene. The chain uses TRBV11-2 and TRBJ2-7, with TRBD2 identical over 9 bases. This TCR came from a female donor in good health, enrolled as a control in a pregnancy study. The starting material was peripheral blood, obtained in the second trimester of pregnancy. The CDR3 DNA sequence: TGTGCCAGCAGCTCCATTTCGGGCGGGAGGGCCCGCTACGAGCAGTACTTC. This translates into CASSSISGGRARYEQYF.